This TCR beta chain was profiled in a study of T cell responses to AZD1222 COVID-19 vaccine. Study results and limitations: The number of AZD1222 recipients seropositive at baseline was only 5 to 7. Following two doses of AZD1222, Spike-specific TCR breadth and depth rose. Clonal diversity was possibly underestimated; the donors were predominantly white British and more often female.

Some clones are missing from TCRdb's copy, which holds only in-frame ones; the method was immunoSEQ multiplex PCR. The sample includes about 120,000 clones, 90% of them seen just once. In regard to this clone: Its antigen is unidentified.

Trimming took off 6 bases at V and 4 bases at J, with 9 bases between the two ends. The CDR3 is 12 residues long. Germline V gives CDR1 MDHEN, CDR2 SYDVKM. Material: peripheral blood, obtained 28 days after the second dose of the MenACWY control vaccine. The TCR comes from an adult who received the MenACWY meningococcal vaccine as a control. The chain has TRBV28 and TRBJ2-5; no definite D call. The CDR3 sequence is CASRKRLETQYF. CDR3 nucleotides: TGTGCCAGCAGGAAACGACTAGAGACCCAGTACTTC.